This T cell receptor (beta chain) was retrieved from a study of blood T cell repertoires in COVID-19. Study in general: Acute and convalescent COVID-19 specimens originated in the United States, Italy and Spain. PBMCs, B-cell-depleted T cells, or T cells were the source of the cDNA or gDNA that made up the material.

Only one count was recorded for this clone. Germline V gene lookup returns CDR1 SQVTM and CDR2 ANQGSEA. The CDR3 consists of 12 residues. Deletions cut 8 bases from V and 2 bases from J, with 12 bases between. In the authors' methods: Researchers report that nucleated cell counts were estimated from reference gene primer amplification. The method was immunoSEQ multiplex PCR; TCRdb's version includes in-frame clones alone and lacks a portion of them. The D gene and trimming were derived from the DNA, and the V and J assignments and clone size from that table. The sample shows about 180,000 clones, roughly 90% of them seen only once.

Input material: peripheral blood. The TCR originated in a woman between 50 and 59 years old with acute or convalescent COVID-19. V is TRBV29-1 and J is TRBJ1-1, with D possibly TRBD1 on 6 matching bases. This CDR3 is CSTDRLNTEAFF. In nucleotides, the CDR3 is TGCAGCACCGACAGGCTTAACACTGAAGCTTTCTTT.